The source of this T cell receptor (beta chain) is a study of T cells after yellow fever vaccination. Whole-study results and caveats: Abundant clonotypes (contaminants from the bulk population) could be present in FACS-sorted repertoires.

TCRdb itself ran the 5' RACE reads through MiXCR, one entry per CDR3 protein. The sample lists some 500,000 distinct CDR3 sequences; roughly 13% were seen once. V dropped 6 bases and J dropped 1 base, with 4 bases sitting between them. Germline values: CDR1 MNHEY, CDR2 SVGEGT. The CDR3 runs to 11 residues. Notes on this clonotype: As yet, its antigen is unknown. A much bigger clone sits one base away, suggesting this may be a read error.

The V gene is TRBV6-2 or TRBV6-3, the J gene TRBJ2-7; no firm D call. Material: PBMCs, obtained on the day of the yellow fever booster vaccination. This sequence originates from a man aged 25-45 years who received the YFV17D yellow fever vaccine. In DNA form, the CDR3 reads TGTGCCAGCAGGTGGTCCTACGAGCAGTACTTC. Its protein is CASRWSYEQYF.